A selection of T cell receptor beta chains follows, all from one sample in a study of blood T cell repertoires in COVID-19. Profiled with immunoSEQ multiplex PCR; TCRdb holds only in-frame clones, not every one. The data show 200,000 to 250,000 clones, with 75% to 90% seen just once and roughly 5.5% held by the top ten. Specimen: peripheral blood. These receptors all stem from an older woman with COVID-19, enrolled during active disease. The CDR3 runs from the conserved cysteine through the conserved F or W. Each record gives: V gene, D gene, J gene, clone size, CDR3 protein, CDR3 DNA. D genes are given only for firm matches. Clone sizes are given selectively: once, few, many, or a class where the clone is expanded.

v_call: TRBV5-1
d_call: .
j_call: TRBJ1-2
clone_size: few
cdr3_aa: CASSPGNIGGYTF
cdr3_nt: TGCGCCAGCAGCCCGGGAAATATCGGTGGCTACACCTTC

v_call: TRBV27
d_call: .
j_call: TRBJ2-1
clone_size: .
cdr3_aa: CASTGPGVAYNEQFF
cdr3_nt: TGTGCCAGCACCGGCCCGGGGGTGGCCTACAATGAGCAGTTCTTC

v_call: TRBV3-1/TRBV3-2
d_call: .
j_call: TRBJ2-3
clone_size: .
cdr3_aa: CASSYYQVSVPDTQYF
cdr3_nt: TGTGCCAGCAGCTACTACCAAGTTTCCGTCCCAGATACGCAGTATTTT

v_call: TRBV7-9
d_call: .
j_call: TRBJ2-7
clone_size: once
cdr3_aa: CASSLERAGLGEQYF
cdr3_nt: TGTGCCAGCAGCTTAGAGCGGGCAGGGCTTGGGGAGCAGTACTTC

v_call: TRBV28
d_call: .
j_call: TRBJ1-1
clone_size: .
cdr3_aa: CASSSNLNTEAFF
cdr3_nt: TGTGCCAGCAGTTCAAACTTAAACACTGAAGCTTTCTTT

v_call: TRBV19
d_call: TRBD1
j_call: TRBJ1-2
clone_size: .
cdr3_aa: CASSTTGGPYGYTF
cdr3_nt: TGTGCCAGTAGTACGACAGGGGGCCCCTATGGCTACACCTTC

v_call: TRBV19
d_call: TRBD1
j_call: TRBJ1-5
clone_size: .
cdr3_aa: CASWDRLSNQPQHF
cdr3_nt: TGTGCCAGTTGGGACAGGCTTAGCAATCAGCCCCAGCATTTT

v_call: TRBV7-9
d_call: .
j_call: TRBJ1-1
clone_size: once
cdr3_aa: CASSQRGNTEAFF
cdr3_nt: TGTGCCAGCAGCCAAAGGGGGAACACTGAAGCTTTCTTT

v_call: TRBV28
d_call: .
j_call: TRBJ1-3
clone_size: .
cdr3_aa: CASSFHGGYSHSSGNTIYF
cdr3_nt: TGTGCCAGCAGTTTCCATGGAGGGTATTCCCACTCCTCTGGAAACACCATATATTTT

v_call: TRBV7-9
d_call: .
j_call: TRBJ1-1
clone_size: .
cdr3_aa: CASSVDKARGGTEAFF
cdr3_nt: TGTGCCAGCAGCGTAGACAAAGCGCGAGGGGGCACTGAAGCTTTCTTT

v_call: TRBV28
d_call: .
j_call: TRBJ1-1
clone_size: few
cdr3_aa: CASSLVRTEAFF
cdr3_nt: TGTGCCAGCAGTTTAGTGCGAACTGAAGCTTTCTTT

v_call: TRBV28
d_call: TRBD1
j_call: TRBJ2-3
clone_size: .
cdr3_aa: CASRQGRENTQYF
cdr3_nt: TGTGCCAGTAGACAGGGGCGCGAGAATACGCAGTATTTT

v_call: TRBV7-2
d_call: TRBD1
j_call: TRBJ2-1
clone_size: .
cdr3_aa: CASSLVVTGGYNEQFF
cdr3_nt: TGTGCCAGCAGCTTAGTGGTGACAGGGGGCTACAATGAGCAGTTCTTC

v_call: TRBV6-2/TRBV6-3
d_call: TRBD1
j_call: TRBJ1-1
clone_size: .
cdr3_aa: CASSYSGTGVLTEAFF
cdr3_nt: TGTGCCAGCAGTTACTCGGGGACAGGGGTGCTCACTGAAGCTTTCTTT

v_call: TRBV29-1
d_call: .
j_call: TRBJ1-5
clone_size: .
cdr3_aa: CSVEAGSNQPQHF
cdr3_nt: TGCAGCGTTGAAGCAGGTAGCAATCAGCCCCAGCATTTT

v_call: TRBV7-8
d_call: TRBD1
j_call: TRBJ1-5
clone_size: .
cdr3_aa: CASSLQKKIGTGNQPQHF
cdr3_nt: TGTGCCAGCAGCTTGCAGAAAAAGATCGGGACAGGGAATCAGCCCCAGCATTTT

v_call: TRBV19
d_call: .
j_call: TRBJ2-7
clone_size: .
cdr3_aa: CASSNPRPQGNEQYF
cdr3_nt: TGTGCCAGTAGCAACCCCCGGCCACAGGGCAACGAGCAGTACTTC

v_call: TRBV27
d_call: TRBD1
j_call: TRBJ1-5
clone_size: .
cdr3_aa: CASRTDRYNSNQPQHF
cdr3_nt: TGTGCCAGCAGGACGGACAGGTACAATAGCAATCAGCCCCAGCATTTT

v_call: TRBV9
d_call: .
j_call: TRBJ1-2
clone_size: .
cdr3_aa: CASSVYRDTMYGYTF
cdr3_nt: TGTGCCAGCAGCGTATACCGGGACACTATGTATGGCTACACCTTC

v_call: TRBV4-3
d_call: TRBD1
j_call: TRBJ2-6
clone_size: .
cdr3_aa: CASSRRGQGSAGANVLTF
cdr3_nt: TGCGCCAGCAGCCGGAGGGGACAGGGGTCGGCTGGGGCCAACGTCCTGACTTTC

v_call: TRBV27
d_call: .
j_call: TRBJ2-1
clone_size: .
cdr3_aa: CASRPYPSMHNEQFF
cdr3_nt: TGTGCCAGCAGACCGTACCCTAGCATGCACAATGAGCAGTTCTTC

v_call: TRBV28
d_call: .
j_call: TRBJ1-5
clone_size: .
cdr3_aa: CASIDPATGPLSQHF
cdr3_nt: TGTGCCAGCATTGACCCCGCGACAGGACCCCTCTCCCAGCATTTT

v_call: TRBV5-1
d_call: .
j_call: TRBJ2-2
clone_size: .
cdr3_aa: CASSLDSRQVTGELFF
cdr3_nt: TGCGCCAGCAGCTTGGACTCTCGACAGGTAACCGGGGAGCTGTTTTTT

v_call: TRBV5-1
d_call: .
j_call: TRBJ1-2
clone_size: .
cdr3_aa: CASSLGQYGYTF
cdr3_nt: TGCGCCAGCAGCCTTGGACAGTATGGCTACACCTTC

v_call: TRBV28
d_call: .
j_call: TRBJ2-1
clone_size: once
cdr3_aa: CASQEEGTKLNEQFF
cdr3_nt: TGTGCCAGCCAGGAGGAGGGGACGAAATTGAATGAGCAGTTCTTC

v_call: TRBV9
d_call: .
j_call: TRBJ1-1
clone_size: few
cdr3_aa: CASSVAEVGTEAFF
cdr3_nt: TGTGCCAGCAGCGTAGCTGAGGTGGGTACTGAAGCTTTCTTT

v_call: TRBV3-1/TRBV3-2
d_call: .
j_call: TRBJ1-1
clone_size: few
cdr3_aa: CASRIALNAEAFF
cdr3_nt: TGTGCCAGCAGAATCGCACTGAACGCTGAAGCTTTCTTT

v_call: TRBV30
d_call: .
j_call: TRBJ2-1
clone_size: .
cdr3_aa: CAWTLGGSEQFF
cdr3_nt: TGTGCCTGGACCCTCGGGGGTAGTGAGCAGTTCTTC

v_call: TRBV5-1
d_call: TRBD1
j_call: TRBJ1-4
clone_size: few
cdr3_aa: CASSLGQTGGNEKLFF
cdr3_nt: TGCGCCAGCAGCTTGGGACAGACAGGGGGGAATGAAAAACTGTTTTTT

v_call: TRBV5-1
d_call: .
j_call: TRBJ2-1
clone_size: .
cdr3_aa: CASTSPGQPYNEQFF
cdr3_nt: TGCGCCAGCACCTCCCCGGGACAACCCTACAATGAGCAGTTCTTC

v_call: TRBV3-1/TRBV3-2
d_call: .
j_call: TRBJ2-7
clone_size: .
cdr3_aa: CASSQDQRQYF
cdr3_nt: TGTGCCAGCAGCCAAGATCAGCGGCAGTACTTC

v_call: TRBV6-5
d_call: TRBD1
j_call: TRBJ2-7
clone_size: .
cdr3_aa: CASSYQGASYEQYF
cdr3_nt: TGTGCCAGCAGTTATCAGGGGGCTTCCTACGAGCAGTACTTC

v_call: TRBV6-5
d_call: TRBD1
j_call: TRBJ1-1
clone_size: .
cdr3_aa: CASKTKQGSGEAFF
cdr3_nt: TGTGCCAGCAAAACCAAACAGGGGTCGGGTGAAGCTTTCTTT

v_call: TRBV5-4
d_call: .
j_call: TRBJ1-5
clone_size: .
cdr3_aa: CASSLLGQPQHF
cdr3_nt: TGTGCCAGCAGCCTGCTAGGCCAGCCCCAGCATTTT

v_call: TRBV7-9
d_call: TRBD2
j_call: TRBJ2-5
clone_size: .
cdr3_aa: CASSLWAGVLQETQYF
cdr3_nt: TGTGCCAGCAGCTTATGGGCGGGAGTCCTCCAAGAGACCCAGTACTTC

v_call: TRBV29-1
d_call: TRBD1
j_call: TRBJ2-7
clone_size: few
cdr3_aa: CSVEGDRSSYEQYF
cdr3_nt: TGCAGCGTTGAAGGGGACAGAAGCTCCTACGAGCAGTACTTC

v_call: TRBV24-1
d_call: .
j_call: TRBJ2-3
clone_size: .
cdr3_aa: CATSDKRRVITDTQYF
cdr3_nt: TGTGCCACCAGTGATAAGCGTCGGGTTATCACAGATACGCAGTATTTT

v_call: TRBV5-5
d_call: .
j_call: TRBJ2-7
clone_size: .
cdr3_aa: CASSLLLSSYEQYF
cdr3_nt: TGTGCCAGCAGCTTGTTACTTAGCTCCTACGAGCAGTACTTC

v_call: TRBV5-6
d_call: .
j_call: TRBJ1-2
clone_size: .
cdr3_aa: CASSLKGKNGYTF
cdr3_nt: TGTGCCAGCAGCTTGAAGGGGAAGAATGGCTACACCTTC

v_call: TRBV10-3
d_call: .
j_call: TRBJ2-5
clone_size: .
cdr3_aa: CATSPTGNGETQYF
cdr3_nt: TGTGCCACCAGCCCCACAGGGAACGGAGAGACCCAGTACTTC

v_call: TRBV20-1
d_call: .
j_call: TRBJ2-7
clone_size: .
cdr3_aa: CSESGGYEQYF
cdr3_nt: TGCAGTGAGTCCGGGGGATACGAGCAGTACTTC

v_call: TRBV7-2
d_call: TRBD1
j_call: TRBJ2-7
clone_size: .
cdr3_aa: CASSPGQGWYEQYF
cdr3_nt: TGTGCCAGCAGTCCGGGACAGGGATGGTACGAGCAGTACTTC

v_call: TRBV28
d_call: .
j_call: TRBJ1-5
clone_size: .
cdr3_aa: CASSPPRRRAGDQPQHF
cdr3_nt: TGTGCCAGCAGTCCTCCTCGTAGGAGGGCCGGAGATCAGCCCCAGCATTTT

v_call: TRBV7-9
d_call: .
j_call: TRBJ2-5
clone_size: .
cdr3_aa: CASSGDNQETQYF
cdr3_nt: TGTGCCAGCAGCGGGGACAACCAAGAGACCCAGTACTTC

v_call: TRBV14
d_call: TRBD1
j_call: TRBJ2-7
clone_size: .
cdr3_aa: CASSAGQGYPYEQYF
cdr3_nt: TGTGCCAGCAGCGCCGGACAGGGTTACCCCTACGAGCAGTACTTC

v_call: TRBV10-3
d_call: .
j_call: TRBJ1-2
clone_size: .
cdr3_aa: CAIRAGRGAFDYGYTF
cdr3_nt: TGTGCCATACGGGCCGGGAGGGGAGCCTTTGACTATGGCTACACCTTC

v_call: TRBV3-1/TRBV3-2
d_call: .
j_call: TRBJ1-2
clone_size: .
cdr3_aa: CASSQADTGYTF
cdr3_nt: TGTGCCAGCAGCCAAGCCGACACTGGCTACACCTTC

v_call: TRBV29-1
d_call: TRBD2
j_call: TRBJ2-7
clone_size: once
cdr3_aa: CSVLWLAGVSYEQYF
cdr3_nt: TGCAGCGTCCTTTGGCTAGCGGGAGTATCCTACGAGCAGTACTTC

v_call: TRBV7-2
d_call: .
j_call: TRBJ1-3
clone_size: .
cdr3_aa: CASSLQPLAAVLNTIYF
cdr3_nt: TGTGCCAGCAGCTTACAGCCCCTGGCGGCCGTTTTAAACACCATATATTTT

v_call: TRBV9
d_call: TRBD1
j_call: TRBJ2-1
clone_size: .
cdr3_aa: CASSYGTGVNEQFF
cdr3_nt: TGTGCCAGCAGCTATGGGACAGGGGTCAATGAGCAGTTCTTC

v_call: TRBV7-2
d_call: TRBD1
j_call: TRBJ2-3
clone_size: .
cdr3_aa: CASSWGQTTDTQYF
cdr3_nt: TGTGCCAGCAGCTGGGGACAGACCACAGATACGCAGTATTTT

v_call: TRBV28
d_call: .
j_call: TRBJ1-6
clone_size: .
cdr3_aa: CASKPGHPDNSPLHF
cdr3_nt: TGTGCCAGCAAACCGGGACATCCTGATAATTCACCCCTCCACTTT